This T cell receptor beta chain came from a study of T cells in Graves' hyperthyroidism and ophthalmopathy. Germline V gene sequence: CDR1 DFQATT, CDR2 SNEGSKA (reference sequence). Trimming left V 3 bases short and J 5 bases short, with 13 bases between. This CDR3 comprises 13 residues. Those patients with uncontrolled infection, other autoimmune disease, pregnancy or lactation were excluded. Orbital computed tomography and thyroid ultrasound, together with serum TRAb and thyroxine and clinical symptoms, were used for diagnoses. This clonotype was recorded many times. The antigen is not known. General study findings and limits: Peripheral blood also featured most of the thyroid clonotypes expanded above 0.001.

RNA transcripts served as the template for amplifying TCR beta CDR3 regions. HTBI primers drove first-round RT-PCR of the TCR CDR3. TCRdb reanalysed the multiplex PCR reads using MiXCR and keeps one entry per CDR3 protein. The sample holds hundreds of thousands of distinct CDR3 sequences; about 15% are singletons and the top ten take just under 25%. The chain links TRBV20-1 to TRBJ1-1, with a tentative D call TRBD1 (6 bases). Sequencing input: blood. This receptor was taken from a woman between 25 and 40 years old with Graves' hyperthyroidism. The CDR3 protein is CSARRGARTEAFF. CDR3 nucleotides: TGCAGTGCTAGGAGGGGGGCGAGAACTGAAGCTTTCTTT.